This T cell receptor (beta chain) was profiled in a study of blood T cell repertoires in COVID-19. Background on the study: The origin of the acute and convalescent COVID-19 samples was the United States, Italy and Spain.

TCRdb's table, derived via immunoSEQ multiplex PCR, lists solely in-frame clones and lacks some. The table lists about 210,000 clones, approximately 78% of them singletons. Seattle's cohort entered during active infection and was followed longitudinally. Notes on this clone: At one boundary the junction diverges from the germline segment, which might be a read error.

The CDR3 runs 15 residues. The V gene's germline CDR1 is SGDLS and CDR2 YYNGEE. This TCR came from a woman between 65 and 79 years old with COVID-19, enrolled during active disease. The sequencing input was peripheral blood. This chain uses TRBV9 with TRBJ2-5; tentatively, D is TRBD2 (6 bases). In DNA, the CDR3 is TGTGCCAGCAGCGTTGGGGGGATCCACCAAGGGACCCAGTACTTC. This gives the protein CASSVGGIHQGTQYF.